These 23 T cell receptor beta chains originate from one sample sequenced in a study of early T cells in non-severe SARS-CoV-2 infection. TCRdb ran MiXCR on the 5' RACE reads and lists one entry per CDR3 protein. Seen here are some 120,000 distinct CDR3 sequences, about 16% observed once, and the top ten hold around a fifth. Sequencing was carried out using whole blood. These receptors were obtained from an adult who was a healthcare worker with PCR-confirmed SARS-CoV-2 infection or an uninfected control (not recorded which).

In this sample, this clonotype turned up a few times. V is TRBV5-1 and J is TRBJ2-1, with 9 nucleotides matching TRBD2. V lost 3 bases and J lost 5; bases outside the gene matches: 9. Germline-derived CDR1 and CDR2 are SGHRS and YFSETQ. CDR3 length equals 16 residues. In DNA form, the CDR3 reads TGCGCCAGCAGCTCCTTGAGCGGGGGGTTGGACAATGAGCAGTTCTTC. Protein product: CASSSLSGGLDNEQFF.

This rearrangement joins TRBV29-1 to TRBJ1-2, with D possibly matching TRBD1 (6 bases). The CDR3 is 13 residues long. V was cut by 4 bases and J by 8 bases, with 17 bases left in between. Germline CDR1 and CDR2: SQVTM and ANQGSEA. CDR3 protein: CSVVDSGQPGYTF. The DNA for the CDR3 is TGCAGCGTTGTGGATAGCGGACAGCCGGGCTACACCTTC.

This clonotype was recorded many times. CDR3 sequence: CAISGAGQETQYF. CDR3 coding DNA: TGTGCCATCAGTGGCGCAGGTCAAGAGACCCAGTACTTC. The chain joins TRBV10-3 to TRBJ2-5; D gene ambiguous. The V gene lost 4 bases and the J gene lost 2 bases, with 8 bases spanning the gap. Per the germline V gene, CDR1 is ENHRY and CDR2 is SYGVKD. The CDR3 runs to 13 residues.

The rearrangement uses TRBV9 and TRBJ2-1; D may be TRBD1 (6 bases). Per the germline V gene, CDR1 is SGDLS and CDR2 is YYNGEE. CDR3 length equals 13 residues. Trimming pared 2 bases from V and 7 bases from J, leaving 10 bases between. The CDR3 DNA reads TGTGCCAGCAGCGTGGGGACACGAAATGAGCAGTTCTTC. Protein sequence: CASSVGTRNEQFF.

CDR3 sequence (DNA): TGTGCCAGCAGCTCCTCTTCGAGCAATCAGCCCCAGCATTTT. Amino acids: CASSSSSSNQPQHF. The V gene is TRBV6-2 or TRBV6-3, the J gene TRBJ1-5; no clear D gene. Trimming stripped 6 bases from V and 1 base from J, with 10 bases between. This CDR3 has 14 residues. Germline assignment: CDR1 MNHEY and CDR2 SVGEGT.

This clonotype was seen many times. The gene calls are TRBV20-1 and TRBJ2-7; 12 nucleotides match TRBD2. The CDR3 has 14 amino acids. V was clipped by 6 bases and J by 0 bases; unmatched bases: 3. Germline assignment: CDR1 DFQATT and CDR2 SNEGSKA (reference sequence). The CDR3 sequence is CSAELAGGSYEQYF. CDR3 DNA sequence: TGCAGTGCAGAACTAGCGGGGGGCTCCTACGAGCAGTACTTC.

This chain joins TRBV12-3 or TRBV12-4 and TRBJ1-4; D uncertain. Trimming removed 10 bases at V and 8 bases at J, with 17 bases between. CDR3 length: 13 residues. The CDR3 region is CATSKGEGEKLFF. The CDR3 region has the DNA TGTGCCACCAGCAAGGGAGAAGGGGAAAAACTGTTTTTT.

The CDR3 nucleotides are TGCGCCAGCAGCCATCGACTAGCGGGGCTGGGGAATGAGCAGTTCTTC. As protein: CASSHRLAGLGNEQFF. This chain joins TRBV4-1 and TRBJ2-1; 11 bases fit TRBD2. V lost 3 bases to trimming and J lost 7 bases; unmatched junction nucleotides: 8. Per the germline V gene, CDR1 is MGHRA and CDR2 is YSYEKL. The CDR3 consists of 16 residues.

This clonotype was picked up a small number of times. This rearrangement joins TRBV23-1 to TRBJ2-1, with unresolved D. TRBV23-1 is an ORF, and what it does is uncertain. The V end lost 4 bases, the J end lost 8 bases, and 21 bases lay between the germline ends. This CDR3 region has 16 residues. The CDR3 nucleotides read TGCGCCAGCAGTCGATTCCCCCAGCTCGAAGGGTATGAGCAGTTCTTC. This sequence encodes CASSRFPQLEGYEQFF.

V usage is TRBV7-6 and J usage is TRBJ2-7; D gene unclear. V dropped 4 bases and J dropped 6 bases, with 7 bases sitting between them. The germline CDR1 and CDR2 sequences are SGHVS and FNYEAQ. This CDR3 is 11 amino acids long. The CDR3 sequence is CASSSSIEQYF. The CDR3 nucleotides read TGTGCCAGCAGCTCCTCGATCGAGCAGTACTTC.

This clonotype was recorded a few times. As DNA, the CDR3 is TGCAGCCACGGTTATCTTGATGGCTACACCTTC. Protein product: CSHGYLDGYTF. The rearrangement joins TRBV29-1 to TRBJ1-2, with D unclear. CDR1 is SQVTM and CDR2 is ANQGSEA in the germline V gene. This CDR3 is built from 11 residues. V lost 8 bases and J 6 bases, leaving 13 bases between the germline ends.

This clonotype was detected a few times. The V and J genes are TRBV6-2 or TRBV6-3 and TRBJ1-1; D gene unclear. The CDR3 loop spans 13 amino acids. CDR1 MNHEY and CDR2 SVGEGT come from the germline V gene. Deletions cut 8 bases from V and 1 base from J, with 11 bases between. The CDR3 loop reads CASLPGSNTEAFF. CDR3 sequence (DNA): TGTGCCAGCCTCCCCGGTTCGAACACTGAAGCTTTCTTT.

The chain recombines TRBV11-2 with TRBJ2-3; the match to TRBD2 covers 13 bases. The germline CDR1 and CDR2 sequences are SGHAT and FQNNGV. The V gene end was trimmed by 6 bases and the J gene end by 2 bases; junction bases not matched to a gene: 5. This CDR3 has 16 residues. CDR3 sequence: CASRGLAGTLTDTQYF. CDR3 DNA: TGTGCCAGCAGGGGACTAGCGGGGACCCTCACAGATACGCAGTATTTT.

V and J are TRBV4-1 and TRBJ2-1, with TRBD2 matching over 8 bases. CDR1 is MGHRA, CDR2 YSYEKL, per germline. Trimming took 2 bases from V and 8 from J; bases not matched to a gene: 14. The CDR3 length is 17 residues. The CDR3 loop is CASSQITSGARAYEQFF. The CDR3 nucleotides are TGCGCCAGCAGCCAAATTACTAGCGGTGCTCGTGCGTATGAGCAGTTCTTC.

The chain carries TRBV19 and TRBJ1-4; 8 bases are a match to TRBD1. The CDR3 has 14 amino acids. From germline, CDR1 is LNHDA and CDR2 SQIVND (reference sequence). The V and J ends lost 6 bases and 4 bases, in that order; junction bases with no gene match: 4. The CDR3 nucleotides read TGTGCCAGTAGCAGGGACAGGATTAATGAAAAACTGTTTTTT. Protein product: CASSRDRINEKLFF.

The V gene is TRBV4-2, the J gene TRBJ1-2; 7 bases are a match to TRBD1. After removal of 4 bases from V and 2 bases from J, the junction contained 10 bases not matched to a gene. In germline, CDR1 is LGHNA, CDR2 YNFKEQ. This CDR3 region has 16 residues. The CDR3 is CASSLRAEGGNYGYTF. CDR3 in DNA: TGTGCCAGCAGCCTCAGGGCGGAAGGGGGCAACTATGGCTACACCTTC.

V and J are TRBV12-3 or TRBV12-4 and TRBJ1-1; D gene ambiguous. This CDR3 is 13 amino acids long. V lost 7 bases, J lost 0 bases, and 9 bases lay in between. This CDR3 reads CASTFSVNTEAFF. The CDR3 nucleotides read TGTGCCAGCACCTTTTCTGTGAACACTGAAGCTTTCTTT.

This clonotype was seen repeatedly, ten times or more. The chain combines TRBV11-2 with TRBJ2-5; 9 nucleotides agree with TRBD2. The ends lost 2 bases at V and 2 bases at J; junction bases unmatched: 6. The CDR3 has 16 residues. CDR1 is SGHAT and CDR2 is FQNNGV in the germline V gene. The CDR3 protein is CASSLHSTSGQETQYF. CDR3 DNA: TGTGCCAGCAGCTTACATTCGACTAGCGGACAAGAGACCCAGTACTTC.

The V call is TRBV11-2, the J call TRBJ1-6; unclear D gene. Germline assignment: CDR1 SGHAT and CDR2 FQNNGV. Trimming took off 3 bases at V and 10 bases at J, with 10 bases between the two ends. The CDR3 has 13 residues. In DNA form, the CDR3 reads TGTGCCAGCAGCTTTGGGAGAGGCTCACCCCTCCACTTT. This sequence encodes CASSFGRGSPLHF.

As concerns this clonotype: This may be a read error, as it is one base from a much larger clone. The chain recombines TRBV24-1 with TRBJ2-7, with a possible D match to TRBD2 (6 bases). The germline gives CDR1 KGHDR, CDR2 SFDVKD. V shed 4 bases and J shed 3 bases, with 15 bases lying between them. The CDR3 is made up of 15 amino acids. CDR3 sequence: CATSDESAGGYEQYF. The CDR3 DNA follows: TGTGCCACCAGTGACGAGTCGGCCGGGGGCTACGAGCAGTACTTC.

CDR3 in DNA: TGTGCCAGCAGCCAAATTGCGGGGGGCTCCTACAATGAGCAGTTCTTC. Translation: CASSQIAGGSYNEQFF. The chain recombines TRBV14 with TRBJ2-1; 8 bases match TRBD2. The V and J ends lost 2 bases and 0 bases, in that order; junction bases with no gene match: 3. Per the germline V gene, CDR1 is SGHDN and CDR2 is FVKESK. The CDR3 contains 16 residues.

In this sample, this clonotype turned up many times. The V gene is TRBV20-1, the J gene TRBJ2-3; TRBD2 agrees at 10 bases. This CDR3 has 15 residues. CDR1 DFQATT and CDR2 SNEGSKA come from the germline V gene (reference sequence). Trimming removed 3 bases from V and 5 bases from J; junction bases left unmatched: 8. The chain's CDR3 is CSASHQRGGIDTQYF. DNA of the CDR3: TGCAGTGCTAGTCATCAGCGGGGGGGTATAGATACGCAGTATTTT.

This clonotype was seen more than once but under ten times. This sequence joins TRBV4-1 and TRBJ2-7, with 11 bases matching TRBD2. V dropped 2 bases and J dropped 1; count of bases not matched to a gene: 1. This CDR3 has 15 residues. The germline CDR1 and CDR2 sequences are MGHRA and YSYEKL. The CDR3 here is CASSQRLAGSYEQYF. The CDR3 DNA sequence: TGCGCCAGCAGCCAACGACTAGCGGGATCCTACGAGCAGTACTTC.